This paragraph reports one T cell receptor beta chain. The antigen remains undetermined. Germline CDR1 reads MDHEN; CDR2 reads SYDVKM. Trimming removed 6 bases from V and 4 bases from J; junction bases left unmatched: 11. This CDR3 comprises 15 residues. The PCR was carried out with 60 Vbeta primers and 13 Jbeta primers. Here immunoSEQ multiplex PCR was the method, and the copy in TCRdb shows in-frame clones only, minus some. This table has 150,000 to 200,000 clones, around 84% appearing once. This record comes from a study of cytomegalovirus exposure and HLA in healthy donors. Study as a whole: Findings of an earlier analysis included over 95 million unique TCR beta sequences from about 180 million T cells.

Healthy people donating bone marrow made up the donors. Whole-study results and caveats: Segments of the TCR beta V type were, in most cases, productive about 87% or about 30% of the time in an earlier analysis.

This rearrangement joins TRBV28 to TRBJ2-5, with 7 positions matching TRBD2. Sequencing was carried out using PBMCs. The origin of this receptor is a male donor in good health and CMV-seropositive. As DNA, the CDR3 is TGTGCCAGCAGGCACTCGGGAGGAGGAACAGAGACCCAGTACTTC. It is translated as CASRHSGGGTETQYF.